This T cell receptor (beta chain) was recorded in a study of cytomegalovirus exposure and HLA in healthy donors. The germline CDR1 and CDR2 sequences are MNHNY and SVGAGI (reference sequence). This CDR3 has 15 amino acids. V trimming: 6 bases; J trimming: 6 bases; junction bases outside the gene matches: 9. This clone was counted a few times. Antigen specificity is unknown. Both 60 Vbeta primers and 13 Jbeta primers went into the PCR. Using immunoSEQ multiplex PCR, the repertoire was profiled, and TCRdb retains in-frame clones only, with some absent. The sample lists approximately 110,000 clones, approximately 84% occurring once. General observations from the study: Of the V segments, some could not be distinguished, including TRBV6-2 and TRBV6-3, and were excluded. In terms of immune exposure information, only CMV serostatus was available. A classifier reportedly called cytomegalovirus status with high sensitivity and specificity.

All donors participated as healthy donors of bone marrow. This clonotype was obtained from a middle-aged man in good health and CMV-seronegative. The chain combines TRBV6-6 with TRBJ2-7; 12 bases line up with TRBD1. Sequencing used PBMCs. CDR3 DNA: TGTGCCAGCAGACAACCCGGGACAGGGGGCTCCGAGCAGTACTTC. The encoded protein is CASRQPGTGGSEQYF.